This T cell receptor beta chain was captured in a study of cytomegalovirus exposure and HLA in healthy donors. In the PCR, 60 Vbeta and 13 Jbeta primers were used. The data were produced by immunoSEQ multiplex PCR, yet TCRdb's version contains in-frame clones alone and is incomplete. The sample lists 130,000 to 150,000 clones; roughly 80% were seen once. Trimming removed 4 bases from V and 2 bases from J; junction bases left unmatched: 3. The CDR3 has 14 residues. Germline CDR1 reads MNHEY; CDR2 reads SMNVEV (reference sequence). The sequenced sample consisted of PBMCs. The receptor was derived from a woman in her twenties or thirties in good health and CMV-seronegative. V usage is TRBV27 and J usage is TRBJ2-7; 9 bases are a match to TRBD1. CDR3 sequence: CASSWGQGAYEQYF. For the CDR3, the DNA is TGTGCCAGCAGTTGGGGACAGGGAGCCTACGAGCAGTACTTC.